A selection of T cell receptor beta chains follows, all from one sample in a study of blood T cell repertoires in COVID-19. TCRdb's table, derived via immunoSEQ multiplex PCR, lists solely in-frame clones and lacks some. The repertoire has about 49,000 clones, approximately 90% of them found once; the top ten carry 10% to 15%. The sequenced sample consisted of peripheral blood. The receptor set was obtained from a man older than 75 with acute or convalescent COVID-19. The CDR3 runs from the conserved cysteine through the conserved F or W. Each record gives: D gene, V gene, CDR3 length, clone size, J gene, CDR3 DNA, CDR3 protein. The D gene is left open where the match is weak. Expanded clones are given a class, and other clones once, few, many or no size at all.

>TRBD1|TRBV6-2/TRBV6-3|11|NA|TRBJ2-7
TGTGCCAGCAGTCAGACAGGGGAGCAGTACTTC
CASSQTGEQYF
>TRBD1|TRBV19|16|NA|TRBJ1-2
TGTGCCAGTAGTATAAAATTTCAGGGGGCAGGCTATGGCTACACCTTC
CASSIKFQGAGYGYTF
>NA|TRBV10-3|14|NA|TRBJ2-3
TGTGCCACCTATGCGGGCCATAACACAGATACGCAGTATTTT
CATYAGHNTDTQYF
>NA|TRBV5-1|12|NA|TRBJ2-3
TGCGCCAGCAGCTTGGGACTGGATACGCAGTATTTT
CASSLGLDTQYF
>NA|TRBV12-3/TRBV12-4|13|NA|TRBJ2-7
TGTGCCAGCAGTCTCCAGGGTGCCTACGAGCAGTACTTC
CASSLQGAYEQYF
>NA|TRBV28|15|NA|TRBJ1-5
TGTGCCAGCAGCTCTCCAGGGGCGGGCAATCAGCCCCAGCATTTT
CASSSPGAGNQPQHF
>TRBD1|TRBV14|15|NA|TRBJ1-2
TGTGCCAGCAGCCAGATGGACAGGGGCGGCTATGGCTACACCTTC
CASSQMDRGGYGYTF
>NA|TRBV6-1|14|once|TRBJ2-7
TGTGCCAGCAGTGAAGTCAGAAACTCCTACGAGCAGTACTTC
CASSEVRNSYEQYF
>NA|TRBV27|14|NA|TRBJ1-2
TGTGCCAGCAGTTTAGGCGGGGGGCTCTATGGCTACACCTTC
CASSLGGGLYGYTF
>TRBD1|TRBV18|13|NA|TRBJ1-1
TGTGCCAGCTCCCCAGGGGGCCCCACTGAAGCTTTCTTT
CASSPGGPTEAFF
>TRBD2|TRBV19|16|NA|TRBJ2-7
TGTGCCAGTAGTATTCTCGCCGGGGGGGCGACCTACGAGCAGTACTTC
CASSILAGGATYEQYF
>TRBD1|TRBV2|12|NA|TRBJ2-7
TGTGCCAGCAAGACAGGGATCCACGAGCAGTACTTC
CASKTGIHEQYF
>TRBD1|TRBV18|14|NA|TRBJ2-3
TGTGCCAGCTCACCGTCCGCAGGGGGAGATACGCAGTATTTT
CASSPSAGGDTQYF
>NA|TRBV28|15|NA|TRBJ2-7
TGTGCCAGCAGTTTAGGCGGCGCAGTAGCCTACGAGCAGTACTTC
CASSLGGAVAYEQYF
>TRBD2|TRBV11-3|15|NA|TRBJ2-5
TGTGCCAGCAGCATGGGGGGGTTTAAACAAGAGACCCAGTACTTC
CASSMGGFKQETQYF
>NA|TRBV11-2|17|once|TRBJ1-6
TGTGCCAGCAGCTCAGGGATGGGGTCCCGGGCGGGGTCACCCCTCCACTTT
CASSSGMGSRAGSPLHF
>NA|TRBV4-2|14|NA|TRBJ1-5
TGTGCCAGCAGCTCCGGGCCGGGGGATCAGCCCCAGCATTTT
CASSSGPGDQPQHF
>NA|TRBV5-1|14|NA|TRBJ2-7
TGCGCCAGCAGCTTGGGAGGGGGCTCCTACGAGCAGTACTTC
CASSLGGGSYEQYF
>NA|TRBV27|13|NA|TRBJ1-1
TGTGCCAGCAGTAAAGACACGAACACTGAAGCTTTCTTT
CASSKDTNTEAFF
>NA|TRBV27|16|NA|TRBJ2-5
TGTGCCAGCAGTTCACCTTTTAGGGGTCACCAAGAGACCCAGTACTTC
CASSSPFRGHQETQYF
>TRBD1|TRBV13|14|NA|TRBJ1-2
TGTGCCAGCAGCTGCTTGGACAGGGACTATGGCTACACCTTC
CASSCLDRDYGYTF
>TRBD2|TRBV11-3|19|NA|TRBJ2-3
TGTGCCAGCAGCCCCGGGGTACTAGCGGGGGGTGGCAACACAGATACGCAGTATTTT
CASSPGVLAGGGNTDTQYF
>TRBD2|TRBV4-1|17|once|TRBJ2-5
TGCGCCAGCAGCCAGGCCCCAGCGGGACGGGGGCAAGAGACCCAGTACTTC
CASSQAPAGRGQETQYF
>NA|TRBV6-5|16|NA|TRBJ1-2
TGTGCCAGCAGTTACTCGAATCCGGGGACTAACTATGGCTACACCTTC
CASSYSNPGTNYGYTF
>TRBD1|TRBV7-9|16|NA|TRBJ1-4
TGTGCCAGCAGCTCCGGACAGGGGACAACTAATGAAAAACTGTTTTTT
CASSSGQGTTNEKLFF
>NA|TRBV10-3|12|NA|TRBJ1-5
TGTGCCATCAGTGATCCCGGTCAGCCCCAGCATTTT
CAISDPGQPQHF